This TCR beta chain was identified during a study of CD8 T cells in ankylosing spondylitis. Study-level points and caveats: In peripheral blood, disease-linked CD8+ clones occurred at relatively low frequencies. Within ankylosing spondylitis blood, a TCR beta motif made up of several highly homologous variants appeared to be characteristic. Some motif variants were previously reported in reactive arthritis synovial fluid and blood.

CDR3 size: 15 residues. CDR1 and CDR2 (germline): SGHTA, FQGNSA. Trimming cost V 5 bases and J 10 bases, with 21 bases left between them. This clonotype occurred many times. What it binds is unknown. Generation of TCR beta libraries employed quantitative 5'-RACE incorporating molecular barcodes. Each CDR3 protein gets one entry after TCRdb re-called the 5' RACE reads with MiXCR. Seen here are fewer than 550,000 distinct CDR3 sequences, 5.3% observed once, and the top ten hold under 4.5%. This receptor was obtained from a male donor with ankylosing spondylitis. The V and J genes are TRBV7-2 and TRBJ2-1; the D call may be TRBD1 or TRBD2 (6 bases each). Sequencing was carried out using blood, either unsorted or a sorted T cell fraction (not recorded which). This CDR3 is CASSPPGAFYLEQFF. In DNA form, the CDR3 reads TGTGCCAGCAGCCCCCCGGGGGCTTTCTATTTGGAGCAGTTCTTC.